Listed here are 18 T cell receptor beta chains from one sample, sequenced in a study of somatic mutations in cytotoxic T cells in rheumatoid arthritis. Libraries were prepared by immunoSEQ multiplex PCR; TCRdb keeps only in-frame clonotypes and omits some of them. Of 13,000 to 15,000 clones in the sample, 82% are singletons; the top ten hold roughly 29%. The sample consisted of CD8+ T cells sorted from blood. Source of these receptors: an adult with rheumatoid arthritis.

This chain joins TRBV4-1 and TRBJ2-1; 9 bases are a match to TRBD2. The germline V gene encodes CDR1 MGHRA and CDR2 YSYEKL. The CDR3 runs to 16 residues. The J segment lost 8 bases and the V segment lost 0 bases, leaving 8 bases of the junction unmatched. CDR3 sequence reads: CASSQERLAGFHEQFF. Written as DNA, the CDR3 is TGCGCCAGCAGCCAAGAAAGGCTAGCGGGGTTTCATGAGCAGTTCTTC.

This chain connects TRBV4-1 to TRBJ1-2; D remains unclear. This CDR3 is 15 amino acids long. Trimming stripped 0 bases from V and 5 bases from J, with 13 bases between. In germline, CDR1 is MGHRA, CDR2 YSYEKL. Here the CDR3 reads CASSQDLQEPYGYTF. As DNA, the CDR3 is TGCGCCAGCAGCCAAGATTTGCAGGAGCCTTATGGCTACACCTTC.

The V and J genes are TRBV7-9 and TRBJ1-6; no clear D. Per germline, CDR1 SEHNR and CDR2 FQNEAQ (reference sequence). Trimming shortened V by 6 bases and J by 17 bases, and 23 bases separated the two germline ends. The CDR3 covers 14 residues. CDR3 bases: TGTGCCAGCAGTCAAGAGGAAGAGGGTCGACCTGTCCACTTT. Amino acid sequence: CASSQEEEGRPVHF.

This sequence joins TRBV7-9 and TRBJ2-3; 7 nucleotides align to TRBD1. Germline-derived CDR1 and CDR2 are SEHNR and FQNEAQ (reference sequence). After removal of 4 bases from V and 4 bases from J, the junction contained 17 bases not matched to a gene. The CDR3 extends over 18 amino acids. The chain's CDR3 is CASSSKVGQRDDPDTQYF. DNA for the CDR3: TGTGCCAGCAGCTCAAAAGTGGGACAGCGAGACGACCCAGATACGCAGTATTTT. The variable domain in full, with the rest retrieved from reference TRBV7-9 and TRBJ2-3, is DTGVSQNPRHKITKRGQNVTFRCDPISEHNRLYWYRQTLGQGPEFLTYFQNEAQLEKSRLLSDRFSAERPKGSFSTLEIQRTEQGDSAMYLCASSSKVGQRDDPDTQYFGPGTRLTVL.

The chain couples TRBV11-2 to TRBJ2-1; 7 bases map to TRBD2. Trimming took 0 bases from V and 10 from J; bases not matched to a gene: 6. The CDR3 is 14 residues long. The germline V gene encodes CDR1 SGHAT and CDR2 FQNNGV. CDR3 bases: TGTGCCAGCAGCTTAGATGGCGGGAGTCGCGAGCAGTTCTTC. The encoded protein is CASSLDGGSREQFF.

The chain recombines TRBV7-3 with TRBJ1-2; 9 bases align to TRBD1. The V gene's germline CDR1 is SGHTA and CDR2 FQGTGA. With 5 bases clipped from V and 4 bases from J, the junction kept 11 bases outside the gene matches. The CDR3 extends over 16 amino acids. The CDR3 region is CASSKDGTGHGYGYTF. CDR3 nucleotides: TGTGCCAGCAGCAAGGACGGGACAGGGCACGGCTATGGCTACACCTTC. The variable domain in full, completed from reference TRBV7-3 and TRBJ1-2, reads GAGVSQTPSNKVTEKGKYVELRCDPISGHTALYWYRQSLGQGPEFLIYFQGTGAADDSGLPNDRFFAVRPEGSVSTLKIQRTERGDSAVYLCASSKDGTGHGYGYTFGSGTRLTVV.

This clone was detected only once. V usage is TRBV11-2 and J usage is TRBJ2-7; possible D gene TRBD2, 5 bases. CDR3 size: 12 residues. Deletions cut 5 bases from V and 3 bases from J, with 8 bases between. Germline V gene sequence: CDR1 SGHAT, CDR2 FQNNGV. CDR3 nucleotide sequence: TGTGCCAGCAGCCTAAGCGGCTACGAGCAGTACTTC. Encoded protein: CASSLSGYEQYF.

The chain uses TRBV15 and TRBJ1-2; D is uncertain. This CDR3 comprises 12 residues. Germline V CDR1 and CDR2: LNHNV, YYDKDF (reference sequence). Trimming removed 3 bases at V and 7 bases at J, with 9 bases between. CDR3 in amino acids: CATSSDDGGYTF. CDR3 DNA: TGTGCCACCAGCAGTGACGACGGTGGCTACACCTTC.

CDR3 bases: TGTGCCAGCAGCTTGGGCCCGGGACTACACTACGAGCAGTACTTC. This translates into CASSLGPGLHYEQYF. The chain employs TRBV7-8 and TRBJ2-7, with 7 bases fitting TRBD2. Trimming at V came to 3 bases and at J to 3 bases, leaving 8 bases not matched to a gene. CDR1 is SGHVS, CDR2 FQNEAQ, per germline. The CDR3 has 15 amino acids.

This clone was recorded only once. This rearrangement joins TRBV7-9 to TRBJ2-3, with a tentative D call TRBD1 (5 bases). CDR1 is SEHNR, CDR2 FQNEAQ, per germline (reference sequence). V was cut by 4 bases and J by 2 bases, with 16 bases left in between. This CDR3 comprises 16 residues. CDR3 in amino acids: CASSSLVNRNTDTQYF. CDR3 coding DNA: TGTGCCAGCAGCTCCCTCGTTAACAGGAACACAGATACGCAGTATTTT.

The chain couples TRBV5-1 to TRBJ2-3; 7 nucleotides match TRBD2. CDR3 length equals 15 residues. With 0 bases clipped from V and 4 bases from J, the junction kept 5 bases outside the gene matches. Germline assignment: CDR1 SGHRS and CDR2 YFSETQ. CDR3 amino acids: CASSLGRTRADTQYF. The CDR3 DNA reads as TGCGCCAGCAGCTTGGGGAGGACTAGGGCAGATACGCAGTATTTT.

This clone was observed a few times. V gene TRBV11-3 combines with J gene TRBJ1-2; 7 nucleotides agree with TRBD1. The J segment lost 6 bases and the V segment lost 6 bases, leaving 7 bases of the junction unmatched. Germline CDR1 SGHNT, CDR2 YENEEA. The CDR3 runs to 13 residues. As DNA, the CDR3 is TGTGCCAGCAGGAGGGACAGAAGGAATGGCTACACCTTC. Translating gives CASRRDRRNGYTF.

The chain recombines TRBV14 with TRBJ2-7, with D unclear. Trimming left V 5 bases short and J 5 bases short, with 13 bases between. CDR3 length equals 13 residues. Germline V gene data show CDR1 as SGHDN and CDR2 as FVKESK. DNA of the CDR3: TGTGCCAGCAGCTTAGCTGTTGGAAACGAGCAGTACTTC. Translated: CASSLAVGNEQYF. The variable domain in full, with the rest retrieved from reference TRBV14 and TRBJ2-7, is EAGVTQFPSHSVIEKGQTVTLRCDPISGHDNLYWYRRVMGKEIKFLLHFVKESKQDESGMPNNRFLAERTGGTYSTLKVQPAELEDSGVYFCASSLAVGNEQYFGPGTRLTVT.

This chain links TRBV27 with TRBJ2-7; D is unclear. The CDR3 extends over 13 amino acids. The germline CDR1 and CDR2 sequences are MNHEY and SMNVEV (reference sequence). V lost 3 bases and J 5 bases, leaving 11 bases between the germline ends. CDR3 in amino acids: CASSFGTNNEQYF. CDR3 sequence (DNA): TGTGCCAGCAGTTTTGGAACGAACAACGAGCAGTACTTC.

The chain recombines TRBV5-6 with TRBJ1-5; D might be TRBD1 (5 bases). V was trimmed by 3 bases and J by 0 bases, leaving 10 bases between them. CDR1 and CDR2 from the germline V gene are SGHDT and YYEEEE. The CDR3 extends over 15 amino acids. The DNA of the CDR3 is TGTGCCAGCAGCTGGGGGGTAAATAGCAATCAGCCCCAGCATTTT. It encodes CASSWGVNSNQPQHF.

The chain employs TRBV7-3 and TRBJ2-3, with 7 positions matching TRBD2. Germline-derived CDR1 and CDR2 are SGHTA and FQGTGA. Losses at the gene ends were 1 base for V and 1 base for J; bases not matched to a gene: 2. CDR3 length: 15 residues. CDR3 DNA sequence: TGTGCCAGCAGCTTAAAGGGAGGGGGCACAGATACGCAGTATTTT. Protein sequence: CASSLKGGGTDTQYF.

The chain combines TRBV5-4 with TRBJ2-2; maybe TRBD1 (6 bases). Trimming left V 2 bases short and J 0 bases short, with 20 bases between. The germline CDR1 and CDR2 sequences are SGHNT and YYREEE (reference sequence). This CDR3 contains 19 residues. In DNA, the CDR3 is TGTGCCAGCAGCTTAAGTCGGAGGACAGATAATCCGAACACCGGGGAGCTGTTTTTT. Amino acids: CASSLSRRTDNPNTGELFF.

This chain connects TRBV13 to TRBJ2-2; D might be TRBD2 (7 bases). CDR3 length equals 15 residues. The V end was cut by 4 bases, the J end by 4 bases, with 13 bases between. From germline, CDR1 is PRHDT and CDR2 FYEKMQ (reference sequence). The CDR3 loop is CASSSRGGTTGELFF. CDR3 bases: TGTGCCAGCAGCTCTAGGGGGGGAACCACCGGGGAGCTGTTTTTT.